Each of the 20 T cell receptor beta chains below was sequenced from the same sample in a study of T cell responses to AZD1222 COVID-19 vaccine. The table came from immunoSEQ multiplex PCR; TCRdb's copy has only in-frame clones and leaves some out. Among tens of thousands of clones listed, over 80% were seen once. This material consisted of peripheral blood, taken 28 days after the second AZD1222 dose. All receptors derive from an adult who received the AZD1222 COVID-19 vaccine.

CDR3 sequence: CSASTDSETQYF. In DNA form, the CDR3 reads TGCAGTGCTAGTACGGATTCAGAGACCCAGTACTTC. The chain couples TRBV20-1 to TRBJ2-5; D is unresolved. This CDR3 is 12 amino acids long. Germline V lookup: CDR1 DFQATT, CDR2 SNEGSKA (reference sequence). V lost 3 bases and J 4 bases, leaving 9 bases between the germline ends.

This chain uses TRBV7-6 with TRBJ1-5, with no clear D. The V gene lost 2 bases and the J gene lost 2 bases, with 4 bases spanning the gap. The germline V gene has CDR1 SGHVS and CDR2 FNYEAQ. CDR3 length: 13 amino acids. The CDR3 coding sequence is TGTGCCAGCAGCTTAAGCGGCAATCAGCCCCAGCATTTT. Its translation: CASSLSGNQPQHF.

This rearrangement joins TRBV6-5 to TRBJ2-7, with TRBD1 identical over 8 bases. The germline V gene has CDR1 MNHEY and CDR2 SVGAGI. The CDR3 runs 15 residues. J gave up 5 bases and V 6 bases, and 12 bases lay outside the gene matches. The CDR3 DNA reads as TGTGCCAGCAGGAGGCAGGGGGCCCTTAATAACGAGCAGTACTTC. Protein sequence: CASRRQGALNNEQYF.

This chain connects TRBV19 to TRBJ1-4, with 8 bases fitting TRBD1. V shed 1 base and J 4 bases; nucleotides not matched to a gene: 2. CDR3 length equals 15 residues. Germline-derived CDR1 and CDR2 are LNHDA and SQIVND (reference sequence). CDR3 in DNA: TGTGCCAGTAGTATAGTACAGGGGGTTAATGAAAAACTGTTTTTT. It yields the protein CASSIVQGVNEKLFF.

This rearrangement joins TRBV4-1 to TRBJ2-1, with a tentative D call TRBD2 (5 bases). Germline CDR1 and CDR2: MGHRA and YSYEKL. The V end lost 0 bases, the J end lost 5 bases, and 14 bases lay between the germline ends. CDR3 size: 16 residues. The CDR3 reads CASSQDREPLDNEQFF. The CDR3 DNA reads TGCGCCAGCAGCCAAGATAGGGAGCCTCTGGACAATGAGCAGTTCTTC.

The CDR3 is CASSQDHWTGNEQFF. In DNA form, the CDR3 reads TGCGCCAGCAGCCAAGACCACTGGACAGGGAATGAGCAGTTCTTC. The chain recombines TRBV4-1 with TRBJ2-1; TRBD1 matches at 8 bases. The V gene end was trimmed by 0 bases and the J gene end by 7 bases; junction bases not matched to a gene: 5. CDR3 size: 15 residues. Germline V CDR1 and CDR2: MGHRA, YSYEKL.

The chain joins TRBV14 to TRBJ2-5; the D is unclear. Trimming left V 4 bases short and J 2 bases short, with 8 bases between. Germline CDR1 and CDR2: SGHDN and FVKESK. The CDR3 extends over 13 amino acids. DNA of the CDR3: TGTGCCAGCAGCCGATTACGGCAAGAGACCCAGTACTTC. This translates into CASSRLRQETQYF.

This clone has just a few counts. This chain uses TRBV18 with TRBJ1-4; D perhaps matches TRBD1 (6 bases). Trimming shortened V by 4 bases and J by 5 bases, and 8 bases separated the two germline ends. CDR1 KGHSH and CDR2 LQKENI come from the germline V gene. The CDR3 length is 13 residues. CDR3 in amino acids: CASSLDRNEKLFF. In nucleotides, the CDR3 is TGTGCCAGCTCACTCGACAGGAATGAAAAACTGTTTTTT. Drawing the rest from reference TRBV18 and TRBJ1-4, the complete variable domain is NAGVMQNPRHLVRRRGQEARLRCSPMKGHSHVYWYRQLPEEGLKFMVYLQKENIIDESGMPKERFSAEFPKEGPSILRIQQVVRGDSAAYFCASSLDRNEKLFFGSGTQLSVL.

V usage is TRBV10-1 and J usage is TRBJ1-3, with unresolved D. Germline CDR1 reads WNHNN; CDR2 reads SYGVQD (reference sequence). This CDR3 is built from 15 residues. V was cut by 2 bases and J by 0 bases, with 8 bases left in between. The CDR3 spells CASSENRYSGNTIYF. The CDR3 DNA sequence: TGCGCCAGCAGTGAGAACCGCTACTCTGGAAACACCATATATTTT.

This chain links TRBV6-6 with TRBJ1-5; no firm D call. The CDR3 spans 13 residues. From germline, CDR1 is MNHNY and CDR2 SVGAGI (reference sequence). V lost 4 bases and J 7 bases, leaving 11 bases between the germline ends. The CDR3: CASSSTASQPQHF. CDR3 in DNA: TGTGCCAGCAGTTCTACAGCAAGCCAGCCCCAGCATTTT.

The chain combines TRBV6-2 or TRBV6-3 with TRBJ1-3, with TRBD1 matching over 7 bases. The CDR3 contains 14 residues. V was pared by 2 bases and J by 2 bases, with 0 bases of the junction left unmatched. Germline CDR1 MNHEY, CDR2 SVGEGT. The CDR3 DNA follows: TGTGCCAGCAGTTACGACAGGGCTGGAAACACCATATATTTT. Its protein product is CASSYDRAGNTIYF.

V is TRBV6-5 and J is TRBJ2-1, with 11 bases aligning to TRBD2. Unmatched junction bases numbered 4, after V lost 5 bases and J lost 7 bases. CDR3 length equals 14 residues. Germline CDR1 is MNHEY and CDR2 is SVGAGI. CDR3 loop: CASSRGLAENEQFF. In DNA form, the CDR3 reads TGTGCCAGCAGTAGGGGACTAGCGGAGAATGAGCAGTTCTTC.

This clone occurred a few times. CDR3 residues: CASSWGRDSPQHF. In DNA form, the CDR3 reads TGTGCCAGCAGTTGGGGGCGGGATTCGCCCCAGCATTTT. This chain joins TRBV6-5 and TRBJ1-5; possible D gene TRBD1, 6 bases. This CDR3 is 13 amino acids long. V was shortened by 4 bases and J by 9 bases, with 13 bases between the two germline ends. CDR1 and CDR2 from the germline V gene are MNHEY and SVGAGI.

The DNA of the CDR3 is TGTGCCAGCAGTCCCTCGACAGGGGAGGGCTACACCTTC. Its protein product is CASSPSTGEGYTF. This chain joins TRBV27 and TRBJ1-2; 8 bases line up with TRBD1. Germline loops: CDR1 MNHEY, CDR2 SMNVEV (reference sequence). The junction had 7 bases not matched to a gene; V was cut back by 5 bases and J by 8 bases. The CDR3 is 13 amino acids.

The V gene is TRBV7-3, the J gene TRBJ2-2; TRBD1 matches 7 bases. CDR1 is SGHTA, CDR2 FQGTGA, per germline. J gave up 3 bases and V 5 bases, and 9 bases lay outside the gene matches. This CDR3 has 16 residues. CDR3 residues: CASSLRGTEYTGELFF. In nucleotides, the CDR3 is TGTGCCAGCAGCCTCAGGGGGACGGAATACACCGGGGAGCTGTTTTTT. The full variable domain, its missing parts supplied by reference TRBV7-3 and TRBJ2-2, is GAGVSQTPSNKVTEKGKYVELRCDPISGHTALYWYRQSLGQGPEFLIYFQGTGAADDSGLPNDRFFAVRPEGSVSTLKIQRTERGDSAVYLCASSLRGTEYTGELFFGEGSRLTVL.

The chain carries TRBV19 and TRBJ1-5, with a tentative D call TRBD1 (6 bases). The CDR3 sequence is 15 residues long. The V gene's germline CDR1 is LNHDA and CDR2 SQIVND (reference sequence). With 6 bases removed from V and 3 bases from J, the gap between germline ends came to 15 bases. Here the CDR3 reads CASRAGAELNQPQHF. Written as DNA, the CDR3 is TGTGCCAGTAGGGCGGGGGCAGAACTCAATCAGCCCCAGCATTTT. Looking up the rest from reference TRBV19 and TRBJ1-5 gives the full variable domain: DGGITQSPKYLFRKEGQNVTLSCEQNLNHDAMYWYRQDPGQGLRLIYYSQIVNDFQKGDIAEGYSVSREKKESFPLTVTSAQKNPTAFYLCASRAGAELNQPQHFGDGTRLSIL.

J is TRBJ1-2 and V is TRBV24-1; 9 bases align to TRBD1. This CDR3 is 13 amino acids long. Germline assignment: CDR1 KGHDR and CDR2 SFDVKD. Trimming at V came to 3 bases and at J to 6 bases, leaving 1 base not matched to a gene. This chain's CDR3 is CATSDTGGDGYTF. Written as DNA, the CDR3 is TGTGCCACCAGTGATACAGGGGGCGATGGCTACACCTTC.

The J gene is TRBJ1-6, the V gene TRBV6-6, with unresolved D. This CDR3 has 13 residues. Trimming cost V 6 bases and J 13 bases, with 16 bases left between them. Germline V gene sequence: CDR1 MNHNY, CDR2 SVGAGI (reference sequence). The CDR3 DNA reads TGTGCCAGCAGACTAGGGCTTACGGGGCCCCTCCACTTT. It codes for CASRLGLTGPLHF.

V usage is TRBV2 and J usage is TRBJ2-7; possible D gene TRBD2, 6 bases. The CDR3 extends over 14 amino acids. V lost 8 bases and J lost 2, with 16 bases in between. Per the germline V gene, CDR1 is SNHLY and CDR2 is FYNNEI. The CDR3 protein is CASVEVGGTYEQYF. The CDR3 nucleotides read TGTGCCAGCGTAGAGGTGGGGGGTACCTACGAGCAGTACTTC.

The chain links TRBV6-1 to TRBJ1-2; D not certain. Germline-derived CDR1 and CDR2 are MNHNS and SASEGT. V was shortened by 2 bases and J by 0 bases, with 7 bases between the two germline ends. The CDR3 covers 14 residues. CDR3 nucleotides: TGTGCCAGCAGTGAATGGGGTTCTAACTATGGCTACACCTTC. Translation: CASSEWGSNYGYTF.